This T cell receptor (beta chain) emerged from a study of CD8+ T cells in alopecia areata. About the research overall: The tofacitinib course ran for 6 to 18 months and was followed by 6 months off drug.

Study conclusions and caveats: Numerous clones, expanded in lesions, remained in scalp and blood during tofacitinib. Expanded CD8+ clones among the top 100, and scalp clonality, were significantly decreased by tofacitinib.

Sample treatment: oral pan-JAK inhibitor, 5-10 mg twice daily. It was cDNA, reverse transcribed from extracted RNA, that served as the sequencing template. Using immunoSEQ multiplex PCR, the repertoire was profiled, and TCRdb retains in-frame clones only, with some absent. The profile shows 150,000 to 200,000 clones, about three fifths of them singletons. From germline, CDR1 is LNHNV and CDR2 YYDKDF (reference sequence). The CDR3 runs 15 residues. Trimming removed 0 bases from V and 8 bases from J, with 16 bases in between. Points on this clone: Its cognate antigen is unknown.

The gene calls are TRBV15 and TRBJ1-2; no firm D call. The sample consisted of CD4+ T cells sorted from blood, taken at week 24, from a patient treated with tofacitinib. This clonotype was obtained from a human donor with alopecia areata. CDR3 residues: CATSRDLTGSSGYTF. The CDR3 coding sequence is TGTGCCACCAGCAGAGATCTTACCGGGTCCAGCGGCTACACCTTC.